The text below deals with one TCR beta chain. The antigen remains unidentified. The data derive from a study of a mutant IDH1 vaccine in newly diagnosed glioma. Study overall: The vaccination schedule gave patients eight doses in weeks 1, 3, 5, 7, 11, 15, 19 and 23. Initiation of the vaccine course occurred 4-6 weeks after radiotherapy alone, or alongside temozolomide cycles. Prior therapy was radiotherapy, temozolomide, or both; most received both. Study-level results: Most patients, approximately 93%, showed vaccine-induced immune responses.

The time point is: week 5, during vaccination. All doses held 300 ug of mutant IDH1 20-mer peptide, with topical imiquimod. Trimming removed 7 bases from V and 5 bases from J, with 7 bases in between. CDR1 and CDR2 (germline): MRHNA, SNTAGT. This CDR3 comprises 11 residues. Profiled with immunoSEQ multiplex PCR; TCRdb holds only in-frame clones, not every one. Of about 27,000 clones listed, 70% to 85% are singletons. V gene TRBV6-4 combines with J gene TRBJ2-3; no clear D. Sequenced material: PBMCs, taken from a glioma patient whose treatment included an IDH1 peptide vaccine. The TCR originated in a man aged 40-55 years with glioma. Some clones in this sample may be carry-over from other donors' samples. This CDR3 is CASTPRDTQYF. The CDR3 bases are TGTGCCAGCACCCCTCGAGATACGCAGTATTTT.